This TCR beta chain originates from a study of Graves' ophthalmopathy and Graves' hyperthyroidism (dated by TCRdb to 2017 to 2018). Study-wide context: Peripheral blood samples were taken at the time of initial diagnosis, before any treatment was given. The study used TCR beta repertoire signatures to distinguish Graves' ophthalmopathy from Graves' hyperthyroidism and to predict progression to ophthalmopathy. In total, some 140 blood samples were TCR-sequenced: fewer than 50 ophthalmopathy, approximately 80 hyperthyroidism and roughly 17 hyperthyroidism-to-ophthalmopathy patients. A discovery set of 100 patients (around 44 ophthalmopathy, 57 stable hyperthyroidism) was enrolled to explore V-J signatures distinguishing ophthalmopathy from hyperthyroidism. An independent validation cohort was composed of some 19 hyperthyroidism patients and around 16 patients who later progressed from hyperthyroidism to ophthalmopathy. In more than 5 hyperthyroidism patients, the T-cell repertoire of thyroid tissue was compared with the T-cell repertoire of blood. Following sample collection, hyperthyroidism patients were given methimazole at a starting dose of 30 mg daily, and ophthalmopathy patients were given high-dose intravenous methylprednisolone. The research as a whole found: Most expanded thyroid clonotypes with a frequency above 0.001 also appeared in blood, which suggests that blood repertoires may reflect the immune response in the thyroid. Sample size was not predetermined statistically, and investigators were not blinded to group allocation. In validation, the model predicted ophthalmopathy progression with about 71% sensitivity and 72.22% specificity; about a dozen predicted patients were CT-confirmed with GO in a median of around 6.5 months. In cross-validation, the 13-signature model distinguished ophthalmopathy from stable hyperthyroidism with approximately 90% sensitivity and 81.08% specificity, and in the test set the corresponding values were approximately 80% and 75%.

Germline trimming: 8 bases from V, 10 bases from J; junction bases outside gene matches: 20. The CDR3 goes from the cysteine to the phenylalanine over 17 residues. CDR3 DNA is the only sequence kept; it has 51 bases, read in frame from the first base. In the germline V gene, CDR1 corresponds to MNHEY and CDR2 to SVGAGI. At least ten counts were recorded for this clonotype. The specificity of this receptor is unknown. Base qualities were left out, and no much larger clone turns up one base away. For repertoire sequencing, TCR beta CDR3 regions were amplified from RNA transcripts. A first-round RT-PCR used HTBI primers with the Qiagen OneStep RT-PCR kit, followed by a second-round multiplex PCR, size selection and purification. Libraries were sequenced paired-end with 100 bp reads on an Illumina HiSeq2000. In the source study's methods: Reads were processed with SOAPnuke, discarding reads with adapters, uncalled bases, mean Phred below 15, or no exact constant-primer or identifier match. COPE v1.2.5 was used to merge the high-quality paired reads. Each unique nucleotide sequence was treated as a clonotype, and MiTCR v1.1 was used to align the clonotypes to the IMGT TRB V, D and J references. The analysis was limited to V-J combinations with a frequency above 0.0001, which together covered about 99% of the repertoires. For each V-J combination, a TCR clonal expansion and chaos score was defined as the ratio of F50 clonal expansion to chaos observed in the TCRdist matrix. Features were reduced by Welch's t-statistics and random forest to around 14 V-J combinations, which fed a naive Bayes classifier. Thyroid-blood repertoire similarity was quantified with the Morisita-Horn index. The public reads were reprocessed in TCRdb via fastp at Q25 and MiXCR, keeping in-frame beta chains. Identical CDR3 protein sequences are pooled into one entry, listed with their most common genes and DNA. The V and J calls and clone size are TCRdb's, not the authors'. The sample yields roughly 51,000 distinct CDR3 sequences; about 50% were counted once. In total, the top ten clones hold around 25% of the sample.

Patients with ophthalmopathy had moderately to severely active disease, with a Clinical Activity Score of 3 or more, a NOSPECS grade of 4 or more, and a disease duration of less than 3 months. Patients were excluded if they had other autoimmune diseases, uncontrolled infections, pregnancy or lactation. Clinical symptoms, serum thyroxine, TRAb, thyroid ultrasound and orbital computed tomography were used for diagnosis. Using Ficoll-Paque density gradient centrifugation, PBMCs were isolated from roughly 9.2 ml of fresh peripheral blood. Total RNA was extracted with Trizol reagent and quality-checked on an Agilent 2100 Bioanalyzer.

Sequencing was done on a sample of peripheral blood. The rearranged chain carries TRBV6-5 and TRBJ1-6; TRBD1 fits 7 bases in the junction. The receptor was derived from an adult man with Graves' ophthalmopathy. This receptor has the CDR3 CASGQEAPTPRGSPLHF. The nucleotide sequence reads as follows: TGTGCCAGCGGACAGGAGGCGCCGACGCCGAGGGGGTCACCCCTCCACTTT.